This T cell receptor beta chain was sequenced in a study of shared clonotypes between healthy human individuals. TCRdb's copy holds only in-frame clones and misses some; the assay was immunoSEQ multiplex PCR. The data show some 660,000 clones, 55% to 85% seen once. Notes on this clone: What it binds is not known.

V was cut by 4 bases and J by 7 bases, with 16 bases left in between. Germline CDR1 reads LNHDA; CDR2 reads SQIVND (reference sequence). The CDR3 is 15 residues long. Study-wide findings and caveats: The study drew on few donors, limiting represented genetic and exposure-history diversity.

Sequencing was performed on memory CD4+ T cells sorted from blood. Documented subset: CD45RA-negative fraction. The chain employs TRBV19 and TRBJ2-2; no clear D. The TCR sequence derives from a woman aged 25 to 39 in good health. For the CDR3, the DNA is TGTGCCAGTAGTAGGATTGAGACACCTAACGGGGAGCTGTTTTTT. Translating it yields CASSRIETPNGELFF.